These 21 T cell receptor beta chains share one sample of origin, sequenced in a study of glioma-infiltrating T cells. TCR alpha and beta CDR3 regions were amplified from RNA using iRepertoire nested multiplex PCR. Each CDR3 protein is one row after TCRdb ran MiXCR on the multiplex PCR reads. The sample holds over 140,000 distinct CDR3 sequences, roughly 43% seen once. The specimen was glioma tissue, nonneoplastic brain tissue, or PBMCs (not recorded which). These receptors came from a human donor with low-grade glioma or glioblastoma, undergoing nonglioma brain surgery, or in good health (not recorded which).

This rearrangement joins TRBV6-1 to TRBJ2-2, with TRBD2 matching over 13 bases. Per germline, CDR1 MNHNS and CDR2 SASEGT. V gave up 5 bases and J gave up 14 bases; unmatched junction bases: 14. This CDR3 contains 16 residues. The CDR3 loop reads CASSRTSGGYPADLFF. The CDR3 nucleotides read TGTGCCAGCAGTCGGACTAGCGGGGGCTATCCCGCGGACCTGTTTTTT.

This clonotype was detected only once. The chain couples TRBV20-1 to TRBJ2-3, with 11 bases fitting TRBD2. In germline, CDR1 is DFQATT, CDR2 SNEGSKA (reference sequence). This CDR3 contains 16 residues. The ends lost 2 bases at V and 3 bases at J; junction bases unmatched: 7. CDR3 sequence: CSARNTSGSGTDTQYF. In nucleotides, the CDR3 is TGCAGTGCTAGAAACACTAGCGGGAGTGGGACAGATACGCAGTATTTT.

The V gene is TRBV28, the J gene TRBJ2-1; D is unclear. Trimming pared 9 bases from V and 1 base from J, leaving 10 bases between. Per the germline V gene, CDR1 is MDHEN and CDR2 is SYDVKM. The CDR3 sequence is 13 residues long. CDR3 in DNA: TGTGCCAGTGTTCAGCCTTCCTACAATGAGCAGTTCTTC. As protein: CASVQPSYNEQFF.

As regards this clonotype: A much larger clone lies a single base off, so this may be a read error. The chain joins TRBV20-1 to TRBJ2-1; 13 nucleotides agree with TRBD2. Per the germline V gene, CDR1 is DFQATT and CDR2 is SNEGSKA (reference sequence). The CDR3 runs 17 residues. This CDR3 reads CGARAGTSGDSYNEQFF. The CDR3 coding sequence is TGCGGTGCTAGAGCTGGGACTAGCGGGGATTCTTACAATGAGCAGTTCTTC.

The chain couples TRBV24-1 to TRBJ1-1; D is unclear. This CDR3 comprises 14 residues. With 6 bases removed from V and 1 base from J, the gap between germline ends came to 11 bases. CDR1 KGHDR and CDR2 SFDVKD come from the germline V gene. Written as DNA, the CDR3 is TGTGCCACCAGTACGGGGATTCAGAACACTGAAGCTTTCTTT. It is translated as CATSTGIQNTEAFF.

This chain links TRBV6-5 with TRBJ1-1; TRBD1 might be the D (5 bases). The V end was cut by 4 bases, the J end by 0 bases, with 24 bases between. This CDR3 comprises 19 residues. CDR1 is MNHEY, CDR2 SVGAGI, per germline. CDR3 amino acids: CASSLQNWGSAELNTEAFF. The CDR3 DNA reads as TGTGCCAGCAGTTTGCAAAACTGGGGGTCAGCAGAACTGAACACTGAAGCTTTCTTT.

The chain couples TRBV29-1 to TRBJ1-1; 9 bases align to TRBD1. CDR1 and CDR2 (germline): SQVTM, ANQGSEA. The ends lost 7 bases at V and 5 bases at J; junction bases unmatched: 2. There are 11 residues in the CDR3. This CDR3 reads CSAGTGTEAFF. In DNA form, the CDR3 reads TGCAGCGCCGGGACAGGGACTGAAGCTTTCTTT.

This clonotype occurred a few times. The chain recombines TRBV10-3 with TRBJ2-1; D is ambiguous. Germline CDR1 reads ENHRY; CDR2 reads SYGVKD. V was cut by 2 bases and J by 7 bases, with 3 bases left in between. This CDR3 is 11 amino acids long. The CDR3 region has the DNA TGTGCCATCAGTGAGGCTAATGAGCAGTTCTTC. The encoded protein is CAISEANEQFF.

CDR3 in DNA: TGTGCCAGCACCCTAAGTAATGAGCAGTTCTTC. This encodes CASTLSNEQFF. This rearrangement joins TRBV6-1 to TRBJ2-1; D gene uncertain. CDR1 is MNHNS and CDR2 is SASEGT in the germline V gene. The germline V and J ends were trimmed by 7 bases and 7 bases, with 8 bases remaining between them. The CDR3 consists of 11 residues.

This clonotype was seen a handful of times. This chain connects TRBV6-1 to TRBJ1-1, with a possible D match to TRBD1 (6 bases). CDR3 length: 14 residues. Trimming cost V 5 bases and J 4 bases, with 14 bases left between them. Germline V gives CDR1 MNHNS, CDR2 SASEGT. This CDR3 reads CASSYGGARTEAFF. CDR3 DNA: TGTGCCAGCAGTTATGGGGGGGCGCGCACTGAAGCTTTCTTT.

Only a few counts were recorded for this clonotype. This chain uses TRBV20-1 with TRBJ2-1; D is uncertain. The CDR3 has 14 amino acids. The V and J ends lost 6 bases and 0 bases respectively, with 12 bases between them. CDR1 is DFQATT and CDR2 is SNEGSKA in the germline V gene (reference sequence). CDR3 DNA: TGCAGTGCCCTCACAAGCGACTCCTACAATGAGCAGTTCTTC. Encoded protein: CSALTSDSYNEQFF.

As to this clonotype: The junction shows a germline mismatch at one end, possibly a read error. The chain combines TRBV28 with TRBJ2-7; possibly TRBD1 for D (6 bases). The CDR3 extends over 14 amino acids. CDR1 MDHEN and CDR2 SYDVKM come from the germline V gene. CDR3 sequence (DNA): TGTGCCAGCACCGTCACAGGGTTCTCCTACGACCAGTACTTC. Translation gives CASTVTGFSYDQYF.

This chain joins TRBV4-1 and TRBJ1-4, with D uncertain. Trimming took 2 bases from V and 4 from J, leaving 11 bases between them. CDR1 MGHRA and CDR2 YSYEKL come from the germline V gene. The CDR3 sequence is 15 residues long. The CDR3 bases are TGCGCCAGCAGCCAACAGTCCTCCCTTAATGAAAAACTGTTTTTT. This sequence encodes CASSQQSSLNEKLFF.

In the case of this clonotype: This sequence may be a read error, since a much larger clone differs from it by one base. This rearrangement joins TRBV14 to TRBJ1-1, with D tentatively TRBD1 (6 bases). This CDR3 is 15 amino acids long. CDR1 and CDR2 from the germline V gene are SGHDN and FVKESK. CDR3 in amino acids: CARSPPRGAPTEAFF. The CDR3 bases are TGTGCCCGCAGCCCGCCGAGGGGGGCGCCCACTGAAGCTTTCTTT.

The chain couples TRBV10-3 to TRBJ1-1, with 9 bases identical to TRBD1. This CDR3 spans 14 amino acids. CDR1 is ENHRY and CDR2 is SYGVKD in the germline V gene. With 4 bases clipped from V and 4 bases from J, the junction kept 4 bases outside the gene matches. This CDR3 is CAISGDREGTEAFF. DNA of the CDR3: TGTGCCATCAGTGGGGACAGGGAAGGCACTGAAGCTTTCTTT.

The sample holds a few counts of this clonotype. The chain recombines TRBV18 with TRBJ1-2; D is ambiguous. CDR1 is KGHSH, CDR2 LQKENI, per germline. Trimming removed 4 bases from V and 8 bases from J, with 8 bases in between. This CDR3 has 11 residues. The CDR3 nucleotides are TGTGCCAGCTCACTTGGAAGGGGCTACACCTTC. It codes for CASSLGRGYTF.

This rearrangement joins TRBV11-2 to TRBJ2-1, with D possibly being TRBD2 (5 bases). Per the germline V gene, CDR1 is SGHAT and CDR2 is FQNNGV. V lost 5 bases and J 8 bases, leaving 13 bases between the germline ends. This CDR3 region has 13 residues. The CDR3 DNA sequence: TGTGCCAGCAGCAGAGGAGGCTTCGATGAGCAGTTCTTC. Translating gives CASSRGGFDEQFF.

The table lists this clonotype with a few counts. The chain employs TRBV6-1 and TRBJ2-3; no clear D gene. Germline V gene lookup returns CDR1 MNHNS and CDR2 SASEGT. V lost 2 bases to trimming and J lost 6 bases, with 3 bases between them. The CDR3 length is 11 residues. This CDR3 reads CASSEKDTQYF. DNA of the CDR3: TGTGCCAGCAGTGAAAAGGATACGCAGTATTTT.

The chain recombines TRBV12-5 with TRBJ1-5; D is perhaps TRBD1 (5 bases). Germline V gives CDR1 LGHNT, CDR2 FRNRAP. This CDR3 contains 13 residues. V was clipped by 4 bases and J by 4 bases, with 8 bases between them. The CDR3 loop reads CASGWGGNQPQHF. CDR3 coding DNA: TGTGCTAGTGGTTGGGGGGGGAATCAGCCCCAGCATTTT.

This clonotype was seen only once. The CDR3 nucleotides read TGTGCCAGCAGTTTAGCTAGCTACGAGACCCAGTACTTC. This gives the protein CASSLASYETQYF. This rearrangement joins TRBV28 to TRBJ2-5, with D possibly being TRBD2 (5 bases). The CDR3 extends over 13 amino acids. The V end lost 2 bases, the J end lost 5 bases, and 9 bases lay between the germline ends. The germline V gene encodes CDR1 MDHEN and CDR2 SYDVKM.

V usage is TRBV12-3 or TRBV12-4 and J usage is TRBJ2-5, with 8 bases aligning to TRBD2. V lost 6 bases to trimming and J lost 9 bases; unmatched junction nucleotides: 18. This CDR3 contains 16 residues. The CDR3 is CASSPFGGAFMEAQYF. For the CDR3, the DNA is TGTGCCAGCAGCCCGTTCGGGGGGGCCTTTATGGAGGCCCAGTACTTC.